Following are 30 T cell receptor beta chains from one sample sequenced in a study of T cells after yellow fever vaccination. Each CDR3 protein is one row after TCRdb ran MiXCR on the 5' RACE reads. The data contain approximately 330,000 distinct CDR3 sequences, around 12% of them singletons. The specimen was CD4+ T cells sorted from PBMCs, collected 15 days after the yellow fever booster vaccination. The receptor source for this set is a man aged 18 to 35 who received the YFV17D yellow fever vaccine.

This clonotype was seen at least ten times. The rearrangement uses TRBV7-3 and TRBJ2-3; 9 bases are shared with TRBD2. The CDR3 is 16 residues long. Trimming took 5 bases from V and 9 from J; bases not matched to a gene: 15. Germline V CDR1 and CDR2: SGHTA, FQGTGA. The CDR3 DNA reads TGTGCCAGCAGCCCCGCGGGAGGGAGCGGGGGTGGGACGCAGTATTTT. Translation gives CASSPAGGSGGGTQYF.

This clonotype has at least ten counts. The chain uses TRBV5-1 and TRBJ2-7; 7 bases line up with TRBD1. After removal of 0 bases from V and 4 bases from J, the junction contained 4 bases not matched to a gene. The CDR3 spans 14 residues. The germline V gene encodes CDR1 SGHRS and CDR2 YFSETQ. The DNA for the CDR3 is TGCGCCAGCAGCTTGGTACCAGGGGGATACGAGCAGTACTTC. Protein sequence: CASSLVPGGYEQYF. The complete variable domain, with remaining parts taken from reference TRBV5-1 and TRBJ2-7, reads KAGVTQTPRYLIKTRGQQVTLSCSPISGHRSVSWYQQTPGQGLQFLFEYFSETQRNKGNFPGRFSGRQFSNSRSEMNVSTLELGDSALYLCASSLVPGGYEQYFGPGTRLTVT.

The rearrangement links TRBV4-1 to TRBJ1-6, with D uncertain. This CDR3 contains 15 residues. Germline V CDR1 and CDR2: MGHRA, YSYEKL. Trimming cost V 1 base and J 7 bases, with 11 bases left between them. CDR3 DNA sequence: TGCGCCAGCAGCCAAGGCCACAGCTCCAATTCACCCCTCCACTTT. Protein product: CASSQGHSSNSPLHF.

The chain carries TRBV3-1 and TRBJ1-2; tentatively, D is TRBD1 (5 bases). V dropped 4 bases and J dropped 3 bases, with 18 bases sitting between them. Germline lookup yields CDR1 LGHDT and CDR2 YNNKEL (reference sequence). This CDR3 comprises 16 residues. The CDR3 here is CASSRASGTGYYGYTF. The CDR3 DNA reads TGTGCCAGCAGCCGAGCCTCGGGGACTGGATACTATGGCTACACCTTC.

The chain uses TRBV7-8 and TRBJ2-2; 10 bases line up with TRBD1. Looked up from germline, CDR1 is SGHVS and CDR2 is FQNEAQ. The V segment lost 5 bases and the J segment 6 bases; nucleotides outside the gene matches: 6. This CDR3 is 15 amino acids long. The CDR3 nucleotides are TGTGCCAGCAGCGACAGGGGGCTCGGGGCCGGGGAGCTGTTTTTT. Protein: CASSDRGLGAGELFF.

The genes are TRBV27 and TRBJ1-2, with 10 positions matching TRBD1. Germline CDR1 reads MNHEY; CDR2 reads SMNVEV (reference sequence). The CDR3 has 14 residues. The V gene end was trimmed by 5 bases and the J gene end by 8 bases; junction bases not matched to a gene: 8. The DNA of the CDR3 is TGTGCCAGCAGTCCGACCGACAGGGGGCTCGGCTACACCTTC. This translates into CASSPTDRGLGYTF.

Written as DNA, the CDR3 is TGTGCCAGCAGTTTAGGGGCGGGAACCTACGAGCAGTACTTC. It is translated as CASSLGAGTYEQYF. The chain carries TRBV12-3 or TRBV12-4 and TRBJ2-7; perhaps TRBD2 as D (6 bases). Trimming pared 1 base from V and 2 bases from J, leaving 9 bases between. This CDR3 spans 14 amino acids.

This clonotype was seen a handful of times. The chain links TRBV20-1 to TRBJ2-7; 9 bases fit TRBD2. From germline, CDR1 is DFQATT and CDR2 SNEGSKA (reference sequence). With 5 bases clipped from V and 7 bases from J, the junction kept 15 bases outside the gene matches. CDR3 size: 15 residues. This chain's CDR3 is CSAVQASGALGEQYF. CDR3 DNA sequence: TGCAGTGCTGTACAAGCTAGCGGGGCGCTCGGGGAGCAGTACTTC.

This clonotype has more than one count but fewer than ten. This sequence joins TRBV20-1 and TRBJ1-6, with D possibly being TRBD1 (5 bases). Germline V gene lookup returns CDR1 DFQATT and CDR2 SNEGSKA (reference sequence). V shed 3 bases and J shed 4 bases, with 7 bases lying between them. This CDR3 is 13 amino acids long. The CDR3 region has the DNA TGCAGTGCTAGTCCAGGGTATAATTCACCCCTCCACTTT. Protein sequence: CSASPGYNSPLHF.

This clonotype occurred a few times. The chain joins TRBV5-5 to TRBJ2-2, with D possibly TRBD1 on 6 matching bases. V lost 2 bases and J lost 1, with 12 bases in between. Germline loops: CDR1 SGHKS, CDR2 YYEKEE (reference sequence). The CDR3 contains 16 residues. The CDR3 DNA is TGTGCCAGCAGCTTCTACCCAGGGGTGAACACCGGGGAGCTGTTTTTT. Its protein product is CASSFYPGVNTGELFF.

Written as DNA, the CDR3 is TGCAGTGCTAGTGTCTTAGCGGGGGGGCTCACTGATACGCAGTATTTT. Translation: CSASVLAGGLTDTQYF. The chain joins TRBV20-1 to TRBJ2-3; 11 positions agree with TRBD2. The CDR3 spans 16 residues. Germline loops: CDR1 DFQATT, CDR2 SNEGSKA (reference sequence). V dropped 3 bases and J dropped 6; count of bases not matched to a gene: 11.

This sequence joins TRBV18 and TRBJ2-7, with D possibly being TRBD2 (5 bases). CDR1 KGHSH and CDR2 LQKENI come from the germline V gene. This CDR3 has 14 amino acids. V lost 3 bases to trimming and J lost 6 bases, with 15 bases between them. DNA for the CDR3: TGTGCCAGCTCACCCTCGGGGATGCCGCTCGAGCAGTACGTC. Its protein is CASSPSGMPLEQYV.

The V call is TRBV5-1, the J call TRBJ1-2; perhaps TRBD1 as D (5 bases). CDR1 and CDR2 (germline): SGHRS, YFSETQ. This CDR3 has 16 amino acids. Trimming took 0 bases from V and 0 from J, leaving 12 bases between them. The DNA of the CDR3 is TGCGCCAGCAGCTTGGGGGGCGGCCGAGCTAACTATGGCTACACCTTC. Translated: CASSLGGGRANYGYTF.

The chain carries TRBV6-2 or TRBV6-3 and TRBJ2-7; a possible D gene is TRBD2 (5 bases). Trimming shortened V by 7 bases and J by 4 bases, and 14 bases separated the two germline ends. Germline CDR1 is MNHEY and CDR2 is SVGEGT. CDR3 size: 13 residues. As DNA, the CDR3 is TGTGCCAGCACGGCGGGCTCGTCGTACGAGCAGTACTTC. Translation: CASTAGSSYEQYF.

This clonotype occurred a few times. The rearrangement links TRBV20-1 to TRBJ2-4, with unresolved D. This CDR3 contains 14 residues. Germline-derived CDR1 and CDR2 are DFQATT and SNEGSKA (reference sequence). Trimming took off 0 bases at V and 2 bases at J, with 8 bases between the two ends. Here the CDR3 reads CSARDLASKNIQYF. The CDR3 region has the DNA TGCAGTGCTAGAGATTTGGCGTCCAAAAACATTCAGTACTTC.

This clonotype turned up a few times. The rearrangement uses TRBV2 and TRBJ2-7; 10 nucleotides match TRBD1. The CDR3 has 15 amino acids. V lost 5 bases, J lost 9 bases, and 13 bases stayed unmatched. Germline V CDR1 and CDR2: SNHLY, FYNNEI. The DNA of the CDR3 is TGTGCCAGCAGTCCGGCCGGGACAGGGGACCCGCTGCAGTACGTC. As protein: CASSPAGTGDPLQYV.

As for this clonotype: An end of the junction differs from the germline gene, which may be a read error. CDR3 residues: CASSLADSGSQYF. The CDR3 DNA follows: TGTGCCAGCAGTCTAGCGGACTCAGGGTCCCAGTACTTC. V is TRBV12-3 or TRBV12-4 and J is TRBJ2-5; 7 bases fit TRBD2. The CDR3 has 13 residues.

This clonotype has a handful of counts. The chain carries TRBV14 and TRBJ1-2, with a weak D call TRBD1 (5 bases). The V and J ends lost 1 base and 8 bases respectively, with 17 bases between them. Germline values: CDR1 SGHDN, CDR2 FVKESK. The CDR3 consists of 15 residues. The CDR3: CASSQAGTAFRGYTF. The DNA for the CDR3 is TGTGCCAGCAGCCAAGCCGGGACGGCTTTCCGGGGCTACACCTTC.

This clonotype was picked up a small number of times. The CDR3 DNA follows: TGCGCCAGCACTTTCAGGCCATCTGGGGCCAACGTCCTGACTTTC. Translation: CASTFRPSGANVLTF. The chain is built from TRBV10-2 and TRBJ2-6; D unresolved. The germline V and J ends were trimmed by 7 bases and 1 base, with 11 bases remaining between them. This CDR3 spans 15 amino acids. CDR1 and CDR2 from the germline V gene are WSHSY and SAAADI.

V and J are TRBV5-1 and TRBJ2-1, with 7 bases that match TRBD2. In germline, CDR1 is SGHRS, CDR2 YFSETQ. The CDR3 extends over 14 amino acids. Trimming cost V 3 bases and J 6 bases; bases outside gene matches: 6. The CDR3: CASSSPSGVNEQFF. CDR3 in DNA: TGCGCCAGCAGCTCCCCCAGCGGGGTCAATGAGCAGTTCTTC.

The chain recombines TRBV18 with TRBJ1-1; unclear D gene. The CDR3 runs to 14 residues. V gave up 6 bases and J gave up 2 bases, with 13 bases separating them. The germline gives CDR1 KGHSH, CDR2 LQKENI. The CDR3 DNA sequence: TGTGCCAGCTCGTCCCGAATAACCAACACTGAAGCTTTCTTT. Translated: CASSSRITNTEAFF.

This clonotype has more than one count but fewer than ten. The V call is TRBV7-9, the J call TRBJ2-6; no firm D call. The CDR3 contains 17 residues. The V end lost 10 bases, the J end lost 2 bases, and 21 bases lay between the germline ends. The germline V gene encodes CDR1 SEHNR and CDR2 FQNEAQ (reference sequence). CDR3 in DNA: TGTGCCACCGTGGCCCGTTATGGTTGGACTGGGGCCAACGTCCTGACTTTC. Translated, it gives CATVARYGWTGANVLTF.

The chain joins TRBV10-3 to TRBJ2-3; D possibly corresponds to TRBD2 (6 bases). Germline V gene sequence: CDR1 ENHRY, CDR2 SYGVKD. Trimming removed 6 bases from V and 5 bases from J, with 12 bases in between. This CDR3 comprises 13 residues. CDR3 residues: CAIRSSAGDTQYF. The DNA for the CDR3 is TGTGCCATCAGGTCTAGCGCGGGAGATACGCAGTATTTT.

CDR3 in amino acids: CSATTSGSTDTQYF. The DNA of the CDR3 is TGCAGTGCAACGACTAGCGGTAGCACAGATACGCAGTATTTT. This chain connects TRBV20-1 to TRBJ2-3, with 9 bases that match TRBD2. The CDR3 runs to 14 residues. V was pared by 6 bases and J by 0 bases, with 4 bases of the junction left unmatched. CDR1 is DFQATT and CDR2 is SNEGSKA in the germline V gene (reference sequence).

This clonotype was counted only a few times. The rearrangement links TRBV7-2 to TRBJ2-7; D unresolved. CDR1 and CDR2 from the germline V gene are SGHTA and FQGNSA. The CDR3 runs 13 residues. Trimming took off 3 bases at V and 7 bases at J, with 13 bases between the two ends. The CDR3 bases are TGTGCCAGCAGCTTTGGAACCCAATGGGAGCAGTACTTC. Translation gives CASSFGTQWEQYF.

The V gene is TRBV5-4, the J gene TRBJ1-3; D is perhaps TRBD1 (5 bases). CDR3 length: 15 residues. Looked up from germline, CDR1 is SGHNT and CDR2 is YYREEE (reference sequence). Trimming removed 0 bases from V and 4 bases from J, with 11 bases in between. The CDR3 sequence is CASSLGGTGGNTIYF. CDR3 DNA: TGTGCCAGCAGCTTGGGGGGGACTGGAGGAAACACCATATATTTT.

This clonotype was seen only a few times. The chain couples TRBV29-1 to TRBJ2-7; D gene ambiguous. In germline, CDR1 is SQVTM, CDR2 ANQGSEA. Trimming stripped 1 base from V and 12 bases from J, with 19 bases between. The CDR3 spans 13 residues. The CDR3 is CSVEAPLRRSRYF. The CDR3 DNA sequence: TGCAGCGTTGAAGCCCCTCTCCGACGTTCTCGGTACTTC.

This clonotype was seen more than once but under ten times. The genes are TRBV10-1 and TRBJ2-7; 9 nucleotides match TRBD1. The trim removed 10 bases at V and 6 bases at J, leaving 10 bases unmatched. Germline V lookup: CDR1 WNHNN, CDR2 SYGVQD (reference sequence). The CDR3 extends over 13 amino acids. CDR3 sequence (DNA): TGCGCCAACCGGGACAGGGATGCTACCGAGCAGTACGTC. It encodes CANRDRDATEQYV.

This clonotype has at least ten counts. V gene TRBV9 combines with J gene TRBJ1-2; D is unclear. The germline V gene encodes CDR1 SGDLS and CDR2 YYNGEE. Trimming stripped 4 bases from V and 7 bases from J, with 14 bases between. CDR3 length: 13 amino acids. The CDR3 region is CASSPFQERGYTF. CDR3 in DNA: TGTGCCAGCAGCCCCTTCCAGGAACGTGGCTACACCTTC.

The V gene is TRBV6-2 or TRBV6-3, the J gene TRBJ2-5; 7 bases align to TRBD2. Germline CDR1 MNHEY, CDR2 SVGEGT. Germline trimming cut 4 bases from V and 3 bases from J; bases unmatched to any gene: 8. The CDR3 sequence is 15 residues long. CDR3 bases: TGTGCCAGCAGTTGGCGGCTAGCGGCTAAAGAGACCCAGTACTTC. It yields the protein CASSWRLAAKETQYF.